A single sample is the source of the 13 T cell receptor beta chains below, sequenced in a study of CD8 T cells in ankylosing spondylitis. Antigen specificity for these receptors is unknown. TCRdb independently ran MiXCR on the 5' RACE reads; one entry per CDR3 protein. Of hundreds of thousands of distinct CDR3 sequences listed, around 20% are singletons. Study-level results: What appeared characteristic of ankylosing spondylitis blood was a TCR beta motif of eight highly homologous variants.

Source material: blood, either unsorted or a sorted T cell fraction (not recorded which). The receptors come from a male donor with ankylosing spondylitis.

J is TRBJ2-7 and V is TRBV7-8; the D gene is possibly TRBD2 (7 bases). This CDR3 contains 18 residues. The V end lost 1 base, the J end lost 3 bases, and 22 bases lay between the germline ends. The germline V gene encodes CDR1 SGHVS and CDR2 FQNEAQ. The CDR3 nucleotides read TGTGCCAGCAGCTTAGAGGGGGGGGTTTGGAGCCTCGGCTACGAGCAGTACTTC. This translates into CASSLEGGVWSLGYEQYF.

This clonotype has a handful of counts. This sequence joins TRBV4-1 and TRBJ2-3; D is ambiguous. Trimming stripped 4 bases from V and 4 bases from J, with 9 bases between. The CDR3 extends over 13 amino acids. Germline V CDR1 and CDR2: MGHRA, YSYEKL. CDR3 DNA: TGCGCCAGCAGCCCCGAACAGTCAGATACGCAGTATTTT. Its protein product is CASSPEQSDTQYF.

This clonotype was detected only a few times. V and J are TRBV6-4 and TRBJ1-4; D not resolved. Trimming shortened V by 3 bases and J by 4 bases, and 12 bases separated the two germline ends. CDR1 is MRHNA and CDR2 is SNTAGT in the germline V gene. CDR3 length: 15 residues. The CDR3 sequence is CASSDLRVDNEKLFF. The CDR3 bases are TGTGCCAGCAGTGATTTACGCGTGGATAATGAAAAACTGTTTTTT.

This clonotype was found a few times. CDR3 sequence reads: CASSPQIPGEQFF. CDR3 nucleotide sequence: TGTGCCAGCAGTCCACAAATACCGGGGGAGCAGTTCTTC. The rearrangement uses TRBV6-1 and TRBJ2-1, with a possible D match to TRBD2 (5 bases). The V end was cut by 5 bases, the J end by 10 bases, with 15 bases between. CDR3 length: 13 residues. In germline, CDR1 is MNHNS, CDR2 SASEGT.

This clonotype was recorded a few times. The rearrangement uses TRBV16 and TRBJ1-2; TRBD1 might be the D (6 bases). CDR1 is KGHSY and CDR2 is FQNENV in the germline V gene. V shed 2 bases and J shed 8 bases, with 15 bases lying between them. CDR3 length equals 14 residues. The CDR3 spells CASSQGYRDRGYTF. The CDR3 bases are TGTGCCAGCAGCCAAGGTTACAGGGATCGCGGCTACACCTTC.

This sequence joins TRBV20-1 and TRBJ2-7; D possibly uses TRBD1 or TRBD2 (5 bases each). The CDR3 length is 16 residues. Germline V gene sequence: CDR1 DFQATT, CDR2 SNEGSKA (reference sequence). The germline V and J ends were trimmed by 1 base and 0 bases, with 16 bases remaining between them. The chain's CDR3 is CSARGPPGTSSYEQYF. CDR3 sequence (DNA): TGCAGTGCTAGAGGCCCGCCAGGGACGAGCTCCTACGAGCAGTACTTC.

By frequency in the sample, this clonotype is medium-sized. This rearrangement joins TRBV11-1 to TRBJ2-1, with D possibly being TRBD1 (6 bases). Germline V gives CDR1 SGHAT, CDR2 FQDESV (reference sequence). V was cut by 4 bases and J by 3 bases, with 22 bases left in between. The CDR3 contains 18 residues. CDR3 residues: CASSSFPSRRTDYNEQFF. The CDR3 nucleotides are TGTGCCAGCAGCTCCTTCCCTTCGCGTCGGACAGACTACAATGAGCAGTTCTTC.

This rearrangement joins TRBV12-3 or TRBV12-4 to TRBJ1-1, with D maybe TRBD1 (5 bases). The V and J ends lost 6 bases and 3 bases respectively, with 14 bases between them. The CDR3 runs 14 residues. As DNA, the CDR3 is TGTGCCAGCAGGGCAGGGTTTTGGGACACTGAAGCTTTCTTT. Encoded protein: CASRAGFWDTEAFF.

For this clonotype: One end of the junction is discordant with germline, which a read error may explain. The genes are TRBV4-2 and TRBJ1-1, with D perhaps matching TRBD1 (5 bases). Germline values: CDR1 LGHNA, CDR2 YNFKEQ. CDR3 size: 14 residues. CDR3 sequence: CASSQGQMNTEAIF. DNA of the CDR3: TGTGCCAGCAGCCAAGGACAGATGAACACTGAAGCTATCTTT.

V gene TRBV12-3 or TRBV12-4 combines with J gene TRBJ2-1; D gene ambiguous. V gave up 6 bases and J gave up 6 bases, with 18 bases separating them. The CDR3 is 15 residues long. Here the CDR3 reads CASSRREPGSNEQFF. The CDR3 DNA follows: TGTGCCAGCAGCCGACGAGAGCCCGGATCCAATGAGCAGTTCTTC.

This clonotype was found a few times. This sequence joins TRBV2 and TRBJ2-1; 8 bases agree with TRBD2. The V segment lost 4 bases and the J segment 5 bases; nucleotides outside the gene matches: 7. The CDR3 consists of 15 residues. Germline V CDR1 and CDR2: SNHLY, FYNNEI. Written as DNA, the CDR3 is TGTGCCAGCAGTGGTATAGCGGGATCCAACAATGAGCAGTTCTTC. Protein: CASSGIAGSNNEQFF. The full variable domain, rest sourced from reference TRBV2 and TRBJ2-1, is EPEVTQTPSHQVTQMGQEVILRCVPISNHLYFYWYRQILGQKVEFLVSFYNNEISEKSEIFDDQFSVERPDGSNFTLKIRSTKLEDSAMYFCASSGIAGSNNEQFFGPGTRLTVL.

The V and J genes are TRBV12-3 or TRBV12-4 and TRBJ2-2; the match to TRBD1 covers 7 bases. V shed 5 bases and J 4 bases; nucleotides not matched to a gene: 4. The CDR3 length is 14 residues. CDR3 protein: CASSRDSSTGELFF. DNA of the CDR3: TGTGCCAGCAGTCGGGACAGTTCCACCGGGGAGCTGTTTTTT.

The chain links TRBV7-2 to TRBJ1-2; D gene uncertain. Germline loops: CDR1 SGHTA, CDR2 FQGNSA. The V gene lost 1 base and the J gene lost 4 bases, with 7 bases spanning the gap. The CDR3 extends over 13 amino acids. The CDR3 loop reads CASSLEVGYGYTF. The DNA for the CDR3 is TGTGCCAGCAGCTTAGAGGTCGGCTATGGCTACACCTTC.